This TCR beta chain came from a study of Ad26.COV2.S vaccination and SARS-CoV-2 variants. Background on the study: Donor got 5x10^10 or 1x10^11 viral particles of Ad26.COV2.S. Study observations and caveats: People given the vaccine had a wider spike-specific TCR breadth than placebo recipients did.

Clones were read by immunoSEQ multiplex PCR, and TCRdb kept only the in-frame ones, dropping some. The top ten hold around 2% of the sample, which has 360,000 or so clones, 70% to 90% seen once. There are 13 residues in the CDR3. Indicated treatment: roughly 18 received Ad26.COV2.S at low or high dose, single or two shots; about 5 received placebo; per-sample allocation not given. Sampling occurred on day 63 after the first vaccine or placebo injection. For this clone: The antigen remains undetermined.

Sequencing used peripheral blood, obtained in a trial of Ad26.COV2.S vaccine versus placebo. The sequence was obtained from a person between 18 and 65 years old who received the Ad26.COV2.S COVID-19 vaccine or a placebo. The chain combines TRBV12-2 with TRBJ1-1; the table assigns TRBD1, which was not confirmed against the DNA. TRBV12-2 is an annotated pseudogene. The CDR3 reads CASRSDRDTEAFF. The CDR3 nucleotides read TGTGCAAGTCGCTCCGACAGGGACACTGAAGCTTTCTTT.